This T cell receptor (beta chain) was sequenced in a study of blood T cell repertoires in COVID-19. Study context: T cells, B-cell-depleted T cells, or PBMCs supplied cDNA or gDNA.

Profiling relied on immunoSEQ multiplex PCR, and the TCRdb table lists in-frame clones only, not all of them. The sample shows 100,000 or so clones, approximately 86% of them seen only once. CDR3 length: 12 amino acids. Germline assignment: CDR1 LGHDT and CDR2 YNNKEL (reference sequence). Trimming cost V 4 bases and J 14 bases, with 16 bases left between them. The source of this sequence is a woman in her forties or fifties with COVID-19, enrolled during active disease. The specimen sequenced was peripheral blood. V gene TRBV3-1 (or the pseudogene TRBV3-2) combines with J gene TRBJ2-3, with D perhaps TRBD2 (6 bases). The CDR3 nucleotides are TGTGCCAGCAGCCTTGGACGGGAGTCCCGGTATTTT. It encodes CASSLGRESRYF.